The 22 T cell receptor beta chains below come from one sample, sequenced in a study of T cell responses to AZD1222 COVID-19 vaccine. Profiled with immunoSEQ multiplex PCR; TCRdb holds only in-frame clones, not every one. The sample consists of just over 95,000 clones, 85% to 90% of them appearing once. Sequenced material: peripheral blood, taken on day 0 of AZD1222 vaccination. The receptors here all came from an adult in good health.

The rearrangement uses TRBV20-1 and TRBJ2-1, with D unresolved. V was clipped by 6 bases and J by 6 bases, with 9 bases between them. CDR3 length: 11 amino acids. Germline V lookup: CDR1 DFQATT, CDR2 SNEGSKA (reference sequence). CDR3 region: CSANRPNEQFF. CDR3 in DNA: TGCAGTGCGAACCGCCCCAATGAGCAGTTCTTC.

This chain's CDR3 is CATSRGQGSYEQYF. The CDR3 DNA sequence: TGTGCCACCAGCAGAGGACAGGGGAGCTACGAGCAGTACTTC. The chain uses TRBV15 and TRBJ2-7, with 8 bases that match TRBD1. From germline, CDR1 is LNHNV and CDR2 YYDKDF (reference sequence). The junction had 2 bases not matched to a gene; V was cut back by 1 base and J by 3 bases. This CDR3 comprises 14 residues. Full variable domain (outside the CDR3, taken from reference TRBV15 and TRBJ2-7): DAMVIQNPRYQVTQFGKPVTLSCSQTLNHNVMYWYQQKSSQAPKLLFHYYDKDFNNEADTPDNFQSRRPNTSFCFLDIRSPGLGDTAMYLCATSRGQGSYEQYFGPGTRLTVT.

This clone has just a few counts. The rearrangement joins TRBV6-2 or TRBV6-3 to TRBJ2-5; 12 nucleotides align to TRBD2. The J segment lost 0 bases and the V segment lost 5 bases, leaving 10 bases of the junction unmatched. The length of the CDR3 is 18 residues. CDR1 and CDR2 (germline): MNHEY, SVGEGT. For the CDR3, the DNA is TGTGCCAGCAGTACGCTAGCGGGGGGGCCATCGGACCAAGAGACCCAGTACTTC. Protein product: CASSTLAGGPSDQETQYF.

The chain is built from TRBV6-4 and TRBJ2-2; TRBD2 aligns across 8 bases. The CDR3 covers 14 residues. With 2 bases clipped from V and 6 bases from J, the junction kept 2 bases outside the gene matches. The germline CDR1 and CDR2 sequences are MRHNA and SNTAGT. The CDR3 reads CASSDAGGSGELFF. CDR3 in DNA: TGTGCCAGCAGTGACGCGGGGGGATCCGGGGAGCTGTTTTTT.

The genes are TRBV12-3 or TRBV12-4 and TRBJ2-6; D unclear. The CDR3 extends over 13 amino acids. Trimming pared 6 bases from V and 1 base from J, leaving 4 bases between. This CDR3 reads CASRTSGANVLTF. CDR3 nucleotides: TGTGCCAGCAGGACGTCTGGGGCCAACGTCCTGACTTTC.

J is TRBJ1-2 and V is TRBV18; D is unclear. Germline V gene data show CDR1 as KGHSH and CDR2 as LQKENI. Trimming cost V 0 bases and J 4 bases, with 9 bases left between them. CDR3 size: 14 residues. CDR3 sequence: CASSPPEVAYGYTF. In DNA form, the CDR3 reads TGTGCCAGCTCACCACCCGAGGTAGCCTATGGCTACACCTTC.

V is TRBV7-9 and J is TRBJ1-5; possible D gene TRBD1, 5 bases. CDR3 size: 13 residues. Between the trimmed V and J ends, which lost 4 bases and 4 bases, there was a span of 8 bases. The germline CDR1 and CDR2 sequences are SEHNR and FQNEAQ (reference sequence). CDR3 sequence (DNA): TGTGCCAGCAGCTCCAGGGTAAATCAGCCCCAGCATTTT. Encoded protein: CASSSRVNQPQHF.

This chain connects TRBV5-1 to TRBJ2-1; the match to TRBD1 covers 7 bases. V trimming: 0 bases; J trimming: 4 bases; junction bases outside the gene matches: 10. The CDR3 loop spans 17 amino acids. Germline assignment: CDR1 SGHRS and CDR2 YFSETQ. For the CDR3, the DNA is TGCGCCAGCAGCTTGGCCCCCGGGACAGCCGCTTACAATGAGCAGTTCTTC. It codes for CASSLAPGTAAYNEQFF.

CDR3 sequence reads: CASSIGTGAGNSPLHF. For the CDR3, the DNA is TGTGCCAGTAGTATAGGTACAGGGGCAGGGAATTCACCCCTCCACTTT. The chain employs TRBV19 and TRBJ1-6, with 7 positions matching TRBD1. Germline CDR1 and CDR2: LNHDA and SQIVND (reference sequence). CDR3 length: 16 amino acids. The trim removed 1 base at V and 7 bases at J, leaving 7 bases unmatched.

The chain recombines TRBV27 with TRBJ2-2, with D unclear. CDR1 and CDR2 (germline): MNHEY, SMNVEV (reference sequence). There are 16 residues in the CDR3. Trimming left V 5 bases short and J 7 bases short, with 20 bases between. In DNA, the CDR3 is TGTGCCAGCAGTCCCCCTCCTGGAAGGGAAGGCGGGGAGCTGTTTTTT. It translates to CASSPPPGREGGELFF.

This rearrangement joins TRBV12-5 to TRBJ1-4, with D perhaps TRBD1 (5 bases). The CDR3 covers 13 residues. The germline CDR1 and CDR2 sequences are LGHNT and FRNRAP. V lost 5 bases, J lost 7 bases, and 11 bases lay in between. CDR3 coding DNA: TGTGCTAGTGGTCCAGGGAAGGGTGAAAAACTGTTTTTT. This encodes CASGPGKGEKLFF.

The chain joins TRBV28 to TRBJ1-4; a possible D gene is TRBD1 (5 bases). There are 15 residues in the CDR3. V was shortened by 3 bases and J by 5 bases, with 13 bases between the two germline ends. Germline V lookup: CDR1 MDHEN, CDR2 SYDVKM. The CDR3 sequence: CASSFRGWGNEKLFF. The CDR3 DNA sequence: TGTGCCAGCAGTTTCCGGGGGTGGGGAAATGAAAAACTGTTTTTT.

The chain joins TRBV6-4 to TRBJ2-1, with 9 bases identical to TRBD1. This CDR3 has 13 amino acids. V trimming: 6 bases; J trimming: 8 bases; junction bases outside the gene matches: 5. Germline V gene sequence: CDR1 MRHNA, CDR2 SNTAGT. The CDR3 bases are TGTGCCAGCAGCGTGGACAGGGGCGATGAGCAGTTCTTC. It encodes CASSVDRGDEQFF.

The chain has TRBV7-8 and TRBJ1-3, with D possibly TRBD1 on 6 matching bases. The CDR3 runs to 14 residues. Germline lookup yields CDR1 SGHVS and CDR2 FQNEAQ. V dropped 6 bases and J dropped 2 bases, with 11 bases sitting between them. The chain's CDR3 is CASRGPGAGNTIYF. DNA for the CDR3: TGTGCCAGCAGGGGGCCAGGGGCTGGAAACACCATATATTTT.

The chain couples TRBV7-2 to TRBJ2-1, with a weak D call TRBD1 (8 bases). Germline V CDR1 and CDR2: SGHTA, FQGNSA. The CDR3 has 14 residues. V lost 4 bases and J 7 bases, leaving 14 bases between the germline ends. CDR3 sequence (DNA): TGTGCCAGCAGCTCTAACAGGGGGGGGAATGAGCAGTTCTTC. It encodes CASSSNRGGNEQFF.

By share of the sample, this clone is medium-sized (0.01 to 0.1%). V gene TRBV29-1 combines with J gene TRBJ2-7, with a weak D call TRBD2 (6 bases). The CDR3 totals 11 residues. V shed 7 bases and J shed 7 bases, with 14 bases lying between them. Germline V gene lookup returns CDR1 SQVTM and CDR2 ANQGSEA. In DNA, the CDR3 is TGCAGCGCCTACGTGGAGGGGGAGCAGTACTTC. Protein product: CSAYVEGEQYF.

This chain connects TRBV9 to TRBJ2-5, with TRBD1 matching over 10 bases. In germline, CDR1 is SGDLS, CDR2 YYNGEE. The V gene end was trimmed by 6 bases and the J gene end by 4 bases; junction bases not matched to a gene: 12. The CDR3 is 16 residues long. The CDR3 region is CASTPGQGNIIETQYF. CDR3 sequence (DNA): TGTGCCAGCACTCCGGGACAGGGGAACATTATAGAGACCCAGTACTTC.

The V gene is TRBV11-2, the J gene TRBJ2-3, with 8 bases fitting TRBD2. Germline V CDR1 and CDR2: SGHAT, FQNNGV. After removal of 7 bases from V and 6 bases from J, the junction contained 15 bases not matched to a gene. The CDR3 extends over 16 amino acids. The CDR3 protein is CASIQLGGGIEDTQYF. As DNA, the CDR3 is TGTGCCAGCATACAGTTAGGCGGGGGGATTGAGGATACGCAGTATTTT. The variable domain in full, completed from reference TRBV11-2 and TRBJ2-3, reads EAGVAQSPRYKIIEKRQSVAFWCNPISGHATLYWYQQILGQGPKLLIQFQNNGVVDDSQLPKDRFSAERLKGVDSTLKIQPAKLEDSAVYLCASIQLGGGIEDTQYFGPGTRLTVL.

The chain links TRBV6-1 to TRBJ2-3; 7 positions agree with TRBD2. Germline CDR1 reads MNHNS; CDR2 reads SASEGT. The CDR3 extends over 17 amino acids. The junction had 11 bases not matched to a gene; V was cut back by 0 bases and J by 5 bases. The CDR3 sequence is CASSEAFSGGLKDTQYF. The CDR3 nucleotides read TGTGCCAGCAGTGAAGCTTTCTCCGGGGGGTTAAAAGATACGCAGTATTTT.

Details on this clone: One junction end does not reproduce the germline sequence, and a read error may be involved. V usage is TRBV19 and J usage is TRBJ2-3; D perhaps matches TRBD1 (6 bases). Germline CDR1 is LNHDA and CDR2 is SQIVND (reference sequence). This CDR3 spans 14 amino acids. The CDR3 coding sequence is TGTGCCAGTAGTGTAGACAGGTCCACAGATACGCAGTATTTT. It yields the protein CASSVDRSTDTQYF. The full variable domain, with the rest looked up from reference TRBV19 and TRBJ2-3, is DGGITQSPKYLFRKEGQNVTLSCEQNLNHDAMYWYRQDPGQGLRLIYYSQIVNDFQKGDIAEGYSVSREKKESFPLTVTSAQKNPTAFYLCASSVDRSTDTQYFGPGTRLTVL.

V gene TRBV5-1 combines with J gene TRBJ2-3, with D hard to call. This CDR3 spans 14 amino acids. The V gene lost 4 bases and the J gene lost 4 bases, with 13 bases spanning the gap. Looked up from germline, CDR1 is SGHRS and CDR2 is YFSETQ. The CDR3 bases are TGCGCCAGCAGCCCGGGCACAAACCCAGATACGCAGTATTTT. It translates to CASSPGTNPDTQYF.

The chain uses TRBV4-1 and TRBJ1-2; D gene unclear. The CDR3 spans 14 residues. V lost 0 bases and J lost 8, with 13 bases in between. Germline lookup yields CDR1 MGHRA and CDR2 YSYEKL. The CDR3 sequence is CASSQEGKGGGYTF. The CDR3, as DNA: TGCGCCAGCAGCCAAGAAGGGAAAGGAGGGGGCTACACCTTC.